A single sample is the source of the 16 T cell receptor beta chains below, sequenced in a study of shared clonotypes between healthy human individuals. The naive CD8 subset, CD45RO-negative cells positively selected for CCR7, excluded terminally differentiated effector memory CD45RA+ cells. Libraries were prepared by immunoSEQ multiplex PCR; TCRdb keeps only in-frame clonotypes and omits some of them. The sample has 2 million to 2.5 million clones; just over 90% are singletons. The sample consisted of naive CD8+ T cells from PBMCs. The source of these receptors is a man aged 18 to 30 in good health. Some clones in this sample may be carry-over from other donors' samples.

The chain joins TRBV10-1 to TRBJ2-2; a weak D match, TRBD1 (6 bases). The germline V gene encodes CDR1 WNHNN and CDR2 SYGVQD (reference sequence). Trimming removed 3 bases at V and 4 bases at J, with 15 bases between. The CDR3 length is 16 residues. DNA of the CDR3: TGCGCCAGCAGTGATATCCGGGACAAGGGCACCGGGGAGCTGTTTTTT. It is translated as CASSDIRDKGTGELFF.

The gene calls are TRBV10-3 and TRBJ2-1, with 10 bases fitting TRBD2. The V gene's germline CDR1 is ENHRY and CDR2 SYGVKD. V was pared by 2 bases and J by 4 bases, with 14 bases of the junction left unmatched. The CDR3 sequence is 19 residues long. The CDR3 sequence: CAISEIDRTSGKRYNEQFF. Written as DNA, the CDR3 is TGTGCCATCAGTGAGATCGACCGAACTAGCGGGAAGCGTTACAATGAGCAGTTCTTC.

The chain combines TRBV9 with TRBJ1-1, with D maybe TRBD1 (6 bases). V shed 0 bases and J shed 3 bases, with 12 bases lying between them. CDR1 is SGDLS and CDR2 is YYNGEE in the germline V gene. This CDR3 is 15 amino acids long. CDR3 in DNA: TGTGCCAGCAGCGTAGTGGGGGCGCTGGACACTGAAGCTTTCTTT. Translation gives CASSVVGALDTEAFF.

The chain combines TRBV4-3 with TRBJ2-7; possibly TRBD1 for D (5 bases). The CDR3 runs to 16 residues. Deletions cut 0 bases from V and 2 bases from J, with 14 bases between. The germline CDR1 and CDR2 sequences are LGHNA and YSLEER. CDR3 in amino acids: CASSQDRGIFTYEQYF. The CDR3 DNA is TGCGCCAGCAGCCAAGATAGGGGCATATTCACCTACGAGCAGTACTTC.

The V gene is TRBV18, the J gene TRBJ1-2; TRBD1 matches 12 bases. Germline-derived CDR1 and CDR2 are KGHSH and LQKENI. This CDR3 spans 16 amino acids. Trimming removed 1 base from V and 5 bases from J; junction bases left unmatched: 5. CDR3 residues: CASSPQGQGARYGYTF. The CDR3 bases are TGTGCCAGCTCACCACAGGGACAGGGGGCTCGTTATGGCTACACCTTC. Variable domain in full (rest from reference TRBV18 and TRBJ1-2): NAGVMQNPRHLVRRRGQEARLRCSPMKGHSHVYWYRQLPEEGLKFMVYLQKENIIDESGMPKERFSAEFPKEGPSILRIQQVVRGDSAAYFCASSPQGQGARYGYTFGSGTRLTVV.

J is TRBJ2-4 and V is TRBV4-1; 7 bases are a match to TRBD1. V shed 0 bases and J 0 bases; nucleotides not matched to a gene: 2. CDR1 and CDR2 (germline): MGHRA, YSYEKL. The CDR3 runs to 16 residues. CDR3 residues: CASSQEQGLAKNIQYF. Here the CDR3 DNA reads TGCGCCAGCAGCCAAGAACAGGGGTTAGCCAAAAACATTCAGTACTTC.

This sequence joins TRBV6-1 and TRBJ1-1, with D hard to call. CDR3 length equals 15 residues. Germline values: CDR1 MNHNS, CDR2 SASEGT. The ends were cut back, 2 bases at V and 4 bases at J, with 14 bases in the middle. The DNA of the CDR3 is TGTGCCAGCAGTGAACGTTCGCGGGCGGGCACTGAAGCTTTCTTT. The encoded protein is CASSERSRAGTEAFF.

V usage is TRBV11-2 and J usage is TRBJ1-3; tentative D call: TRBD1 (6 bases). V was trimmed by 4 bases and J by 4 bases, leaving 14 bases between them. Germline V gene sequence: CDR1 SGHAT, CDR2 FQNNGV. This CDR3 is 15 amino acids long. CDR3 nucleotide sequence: TGTGCCAGCAGCTGGACACAGGGCCCCGGAAACACCATATATTTT. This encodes CASSWTQGPGNTIYF. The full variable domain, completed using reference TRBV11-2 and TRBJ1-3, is EAGVAQSPRYKIIEKRQSVAFWCNPISGHATLYWYQQILGQGPKLLIQFQNNGVVDDSQLPKDRFSAERLKGVDSTLKIQPAKLEDSAVYLCASSWTQGPGNTIYFGEGSWLTVV.

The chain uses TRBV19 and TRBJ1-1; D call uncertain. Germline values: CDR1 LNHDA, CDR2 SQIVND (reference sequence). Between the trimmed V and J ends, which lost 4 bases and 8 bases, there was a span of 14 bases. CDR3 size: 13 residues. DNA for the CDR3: TGTGCCAGTAGTACCCCGACAAGCCTGGAAGCTTTCTTT. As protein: CASSTPTSLEAFF.

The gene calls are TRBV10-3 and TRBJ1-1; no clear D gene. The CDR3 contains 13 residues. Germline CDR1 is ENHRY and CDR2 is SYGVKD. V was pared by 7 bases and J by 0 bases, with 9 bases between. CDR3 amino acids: CAINQQMNTEAFF. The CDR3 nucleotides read TGTGCCATCAATCAACAGATGAACACTGAAGCTTTCTTT.

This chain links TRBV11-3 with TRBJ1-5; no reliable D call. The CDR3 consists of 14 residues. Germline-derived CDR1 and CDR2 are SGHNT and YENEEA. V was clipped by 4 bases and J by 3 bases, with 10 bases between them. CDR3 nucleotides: TGTGCCAGCAGCTCGCAGGTCGTCAATCAGCCCCAGCATTTT. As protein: CASSSQVVNQPQHF.

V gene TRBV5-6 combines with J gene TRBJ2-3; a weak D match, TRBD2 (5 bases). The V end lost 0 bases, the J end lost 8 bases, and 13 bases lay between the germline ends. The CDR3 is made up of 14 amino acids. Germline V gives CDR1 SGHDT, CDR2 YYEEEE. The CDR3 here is CASSLEPGRGTQYF. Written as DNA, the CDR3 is TGTGCCAGCAGCTTGGAGCCCGGTCGGGGTACGCAGTATTTT. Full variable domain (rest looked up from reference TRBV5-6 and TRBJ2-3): DAGVTQSPTHLIKTRGQQVTLRCSPKSGHDTVSWYQQALGQGPQFIFQYYEEEERQRGNFPDRFSGHQFPNYSSELNVNALLLGDSALYLCASSLEPGRGTQYFGPGTRLTVL.

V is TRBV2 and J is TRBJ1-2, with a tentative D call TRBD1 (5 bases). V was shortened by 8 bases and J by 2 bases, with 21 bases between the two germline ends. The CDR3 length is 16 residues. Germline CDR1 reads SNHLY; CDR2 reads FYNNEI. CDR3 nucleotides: TGTGCCAGCGGGCGCGGCGGTCAGGGAAGCAACTATGGCTACACCTTC. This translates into CASGRGGQGSNYGYTF.

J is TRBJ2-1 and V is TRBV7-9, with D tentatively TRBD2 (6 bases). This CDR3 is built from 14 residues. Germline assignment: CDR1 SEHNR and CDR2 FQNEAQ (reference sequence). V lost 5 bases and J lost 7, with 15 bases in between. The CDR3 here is CASSRPGLLNEQFF. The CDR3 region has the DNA TGTGCCAGCAGCCGGCCGGGACTGCTTAATGAGCAGTTCTTC.

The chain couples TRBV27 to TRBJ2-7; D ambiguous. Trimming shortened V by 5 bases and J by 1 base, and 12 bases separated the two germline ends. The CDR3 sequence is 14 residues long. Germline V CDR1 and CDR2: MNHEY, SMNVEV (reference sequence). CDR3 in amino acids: CASSPRVRSYEQYF. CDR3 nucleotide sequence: TGTGCCAGCAGTCCAAGGGTCAGATCCTACGAGCAGTACTTC.

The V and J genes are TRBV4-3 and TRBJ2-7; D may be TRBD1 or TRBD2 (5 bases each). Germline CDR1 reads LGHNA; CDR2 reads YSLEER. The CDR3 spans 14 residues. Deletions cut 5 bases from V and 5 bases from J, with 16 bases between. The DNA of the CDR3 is TGCGCCAGCAGCAGCCAGGGAGATGTGGACGAGCAGTACTTC. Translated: CASSSQGDVDEQYF.